The T cell receptor beta chain under discussion was sequenced for a study of blood T cells in healthy people across ages. The CDR3 is made up of 16 amino acids. The V gene's germline CDR1 is SGHRS and CDR2 YFSETQ. Trimming removed 2 bases from V and 5 bases from J; junction bases left unmatched: 9. Next came a second PCR, run for roughly 7 to 12 cycles, which used a sample-barcoded 5' primer along with a J-beta primer mix. From the 5' RACE reads, TCRdb called clonotypes with MiXCR, one entry per CDR3 protein. The sample includes around 1,500,000 distinct CDR3 sequences, 25% to 30% of them seen just once.

The sequencing sample was made of blood. The rearrangement uses TRBV5-1 and TRBJ2-1, with 8 nucleotides matching TRBD1. The sequence derives from a woman in her twenties or thirties in good health. CDR3 sequence reads: CASSFRRQGLDNEQFF. The CDR3 DNA follows: TGCGCCAGCAGCTTCCGAAGACAGGGGTTGGACAATGAGCAGTTCTTC.